The TCR beta chain under discussion was sequenced for a study of cytomegalovirus exposure and HLA in healthy donors. Findings and limits, study-wide: Among TCR beta chains, those listed as cytomegalovirus-associated numbered some 170.

Regarding donors, all were healthy bone marrow donors. V lost 5 bases and J lost 3, with 13 bases in between. There are 14 residues in the CDR3. Germline V gene sequence: CDR1 SGHTA, CDR2 FQGNSA. The study ran its PCR with 60 Vbeta and 13 Jbeta primers. Sequencing was performed with immunoSEQ multiplex PCR; in TCRdb, only in-frame clones are kept and a portion is missing. Seen here are about 37,000 clones, over 70% observed once, and the top ten hold approximately 6.3%. This clone was counted a single time. The antigen remains unidentified. Sequencing was done on a sample of PBMCs. The chain employs TRBV7-2 and TRBJ1-1; tentatively, D is TRBD1 (6 bases). This receptor was taken from a man aged 30 to 39 in good health and CMV-seronegative. The CDR3 bases are TGTGCCAGCAGCCCAAGACAGGATTACACTGAAGCTTTCTTT. This sequence encodes CASSPRQDYTEAFF.